This entry concerns a single T cell receptor (beta chain). This sample is drawn from a study of blood T cell repertoires in COVID-19. Across the whole study: PBMCs, B-cell-depleted T cells, or T cells provided the cDNA or gDNA that made up the material.

In the original workflow: Amplification of reference gene primers was used by the study to estimate nucleated cell counts. Data came from immunoSEQ multiplex PCR; TCRdb stores just in-frame clones and leaves some out. The DNA gave D and trimming, while V, J and clone size come from that table. The data show over 150,000 clones, with around 94% seen just once and approximately 0.69% held by the top ten. CDR3 size: 15 residues. Trimming left V 7 bases short and J 0 bases short, with 13 bases between. Germline CDR1 reads MNHEY; CDR2 reads SVGAGI. J is TRBJ2-1 and V is TRBV6-5, with D possibly TRBD2 on 6 matching bases. The TCR sequence derives from a man aged 25-45 years with COVID-19, enrolled during active disease. Sequencing was performed on peripheral blood. The CDR3 protein is CASTYTEGSYNEQFF. The CDR3 coding sequence is TGTGCCAGCACCTACACGGAGGGCTCCTACAATGAGCAGTTCTTC.